The 7 T cell receptor beta chains presented below share a single source sample, sequenced in a study of blood T cell repertoires in COVID-19. Measured with immunoSEQ multiplex PCR; TCRdb has only the in-frame clones, and not every one. The sample contains 350,000 to 400,000 clones, about 90% of which appear only once. What was sequenced was PBMCs or T cells enriched from blood (not recorded which). The receptors stem from a man aged 40-55 years in a cohort exposed to, infected with or recovered from COVID-19 (not recorded which).

The chain links TRBV7-9 to TRBJ2-6; TRBD1 might be the D (6 bases). The V end was cut by 4 bases, the J end by 0 bases, with 16 bases between. Germline V gives CDR1 SEHNR, CDR2 FQNEAQ (reference sequence). The CDR3 contains 18 residues. CDR3 bases: TGTGCCAGCAGCTCCCCCGGCGGACAGCGCTCTGGGGCCAACGTCCTGACTTTC. Its protein product is CASSSPGGQRSGANVLTF.

This chain uses TRBV5-4 with TRBJ1-2, with 9 bases lining up with TRBD1. The CDR3 is made up of 14 amino acids. The V gene's germline CDR1 is SGHNT and CDR2 YYREEE (reference sequence). Unmatched junction bases numbered 6, after V lost 5 bases and J lost 4 bases. The CDR3 DNA sequence: TGTGCCAGCAGATCACAGGGGGCGGGCTATGGCTACACCTTC. It specifies CASRSQGAGYGYTF. Looking up the rest from reference TRBV5-4 and TRBJ1-2 gives the full variable domain: ETGVTQSPTHLIKTRGQQVTLRCSSQSGHNTVSWYQQALGQGPQFIFQYYREEENGRGNFPPRFSGLQFPNYSSELNVNALELDDSALYLCASRSQGAGYGYTFGSGTRLTVV.

The genes are TRBV5-1 and TRBJ2-2; 9 bases align to TRBD2. J was trimmed by 0 bases and V by 5 bases; bases with no gene match: 5. The CDR3 consists of 16 residues. Per the germline V gene, CDR1 is SGHRS and CDR2 is YFSETQ. The CDR3 DNA sequence: TGCGCCAGCAGGGCTAGCGGGACCCCGAACACCGGGGAGCTGTTTTTT. It encodes CASRASGTPNTGELFF.

This chain uses TRBV6-6 with TRBJ2-3, with 7 bases matching TRBD1. The CDR3 totals 13 residues. With 10 bases clipped from V and 0 bases from J, the junction kept 4 bases outside the gene matches. Germline-derived CDR1 and CDR2 are MNHNY and SVGAGI (reference sequence). CDR3 DNA: TGTGCCACCAAGACAGGGAGCACAGATACGCAGTATTTT. Translation gives CATKTGSTDTQYF.

The chain recombines TRBV27 with TRBJ2-1, with D unresolved. V was clipped by 2 bases and J by 7 bases, with 9 bases between them. The germline gives CDR1 MNHEY, CDR2 SMNVEV (reference sequence). CDR3 size: 13 residues. The CDR3: CASSLTYQNEQFF. The CDR3 DNA sequence: TGTGCCAGCAGTTTAACTTACCAAAATGAGCAGTTCTTC.

CDR3 coding DNA: TGTGCCAGCAGCCGAGAACTCCCCCATACGCAGTATTTT. Amino acid sequence: CASSRELPHTQYF. The chain couples TRBV3-1 (or the pseudogene TRBV3-2) to TRBJ2-3; unclear D gene. CDR1 LGHDT and CDR2 YNNKEL come from the germline V gene (reference sequence). Trimming took off 4 bases at V and 7 bases at J, with 12 bases between the two ends. CDR3 length equals 13 residues.

The chain is built from TRBV4-1 and TRBJ2-1, with a weak D call TRBD2 (6 bases). V gave up 1 base and J gave up 3 bases, with 13 bases separating them. CDR1 MGHRA and CDR2 YSYEKL come from the germline V gene. The CDR3 is 16 residues long. In nucleotides, the CDR3 is TGCGCCAGCAGCCAAGGGGGACTTCCCAACTACAATGAGCAGTTCTTC. Its translation: CASSQGGLPNYNEQFF.